The clone carrying this TCR beta chain came up once. V lost 3 bases to trimming and J lost 1 base, with 15 bases between them. The CDR3 loop spans 15 amino acids. Germline lookup yields CDR1 SQVTM and CDR2 ANQGSEA. This specimen comes from a study of blood T cell repertoires in COVID-19. Overall study: Both acute and convalescent COVID-19 samples were obtained from the United States, Italy and Spain. T cells, B-cell-depleted T cells, or PBMCs supplied cDNA or gDNA.

Methods used by the authors: Reference gene primers were amplified, and this amplification served to estimate nucleated cell counts. Assay: immunoSEQ multiplex PCR; the TCRdb copy retains only in-frame clones and omits some. The V and J calls and the clone size are those of that table, but D and trimming were determined from the DNA. Among roughly 40,000 clones, roughly 85% were seen once, and the ten largest hold around 5.2%. The rearrangement uses TRBV29-1 and TRBJ2-5; D is uncertain. The sequencing input was peripheral blood. The clonotype was recovered from a man aged 40-49 years with active COVID-19. The CDR3 nucleotides read TGCAGCGTTGATGGTGGGTTCAGACTCCAAGAGACCCAGTACTTC. This encodes CSVDGGFRLQETQYF. The full variable domain, in which reference TRBV29-1 and TRBJ2-5 provide the parts outside the CDR3, is SAVISQKPSRDICQRGTSLTIQCQVDSQVTMMFWYRQQPGQSLTLIATANQGSEATYESGFVIDKFPISRPNLTFSTLTVSNMSPEDSSIYLCSVDGGFRLQETQYFGPGTRLLVL.